These T cell receptor beta chains were read from a single sample in a study of OX40 agonist ivuxolimab in advanced cancers. Some clones are missing from TCRdb's copy, which holds only in-frame ones; the method was immunoSEQ multiplex PCR. The data contain around 38,000 clones, around 92% of them seen just once; the ten biggest clones take up less than 9.5%. The source material was CD4+ or CD8+ T cells sorted from blood, sampled in a trial of the OX40 agonist ivuxolimab. Receptors were obtained from an adult with an advanced solid tumor such as melanoma, head and neck, liver or kidney cancer. CDR3s include the opening cysteine and the closing phenylalanine or tryptophan. Fields, in order: J gene, D gene, V gene, clone size, CDR3 DNA, CDR3 protein. D genes are given only for firm matches. Only some rows state a clone size, as once, few, many or a class for expanded clones.

j_call: TRBJ1-1
d_call: -
v_call: TRBV2
clone_size: -
cdr3_nt: TGTGCCAGCAGTGACTCCGCCCTGGGAGCCCAGCGGGAAGCTTTCTTT
cdr3_aa: CASSDSALGAQREAFF

j_call: TRBJ2-7
d_call: -
v_call: TRBV28
clone_size: -
cdr3_nt: TGTGCCAGCAGTGAGGTACAATCCTACGAGCAGTACTTC
cdr3_aa: CASSEVQSYEQYF

j_call: TRBJ2-1
d_call: -
v_call: TRBV4-1
clone_size: -
cdr3_nt: TGCGCCAGCAGCCAAGAACACGGGAGCTCCTACAATGAGCAGTTCTTC
cdr3_aa: CASSQEHGSSYNEQFF

j_call: TRBJ2-3
d_call: -
v_call: TRBV10-2
clone_size: -
cdr3_nt: TGCGCCAGCAGTGACGGCAGACAGCCTAGCACAGATACGCAGTATTTT
cdr3_aa: CASSDGRQPSTDTQYF

j_call: TRBJ1-1
d_call: -
v_call: TRBV4-2
clone_size: -
cdr3_nt: TGTGCCAGCAGCCAAGTAGGCCGGGGGAACACTGAAGCTTTCTTT
cdr3_aa: CASSQVGRGNTEAFF

j_call: TRBJ1-1
d_call: -
v_call: TRBV30
clone_size: -
cdr3_nt: TGTGCCTGGAGACGGGTGAAGAACACTGAAGCTTTCTTT
cdr3_aa: CAWRRVKNTEAFF

j_call: TRBJ2-3
d_call: -
v_call: TRBV9
clone_size: -
cdr3_nt: TGTGCCAGCAGCGTTACAGGTGTCGCAGATACGCAGTATTTT
cdr3_aa: CASSVTGVADTQYF

j_call: TRBJ1-3
d_call: -
v_call: TRBV4-1
clone_size: -
cdr3_nt: TGCGCCAGCAGCCATCTCGAGGCGGGGGCCTCTGGAAACACCATATATTTT
cdr3_aa: CASSHLEAGASGNTIYF

j_call: TRBJ2-3
d_call: TRBD2
v_call: TRBV10-2
clone_size: -
cdr3_nt: TGCGCCAGCAGCGACCGAGTAGCGGGAGGACGGGAAACGCAGTATTTT
cdr3_aa: CASSDRVAGGRETQYF

j_call: TRBJ1-5
d_call: TRBD1
v_call: TRBV28
clone_size: -
cdr3_nt: TGTGCCAGCAGTTCAGGATACAGGGGCCCCTATAGCAATCAGCCCCAGCATTTT
cdr3_aa: CASSSGYRGPYSNQPQHF

j_call: TRBJ1-1
d_call: -
v_call: TRBV7-9
clone_size: -
cdr3_nt: TGTGCCAGCAGCTCCCCAGGTGGGAGCTCTGAAGCTTTCTTT
cdr3_aa: CASSSPGGSSEAFF

j_call: TRBJ1-1
d_call: -
v_call: TRBV4-3
clone_size: -
cdr3_nt: TGCGCCAGCAGCCCCACGGGACTGTCGGGGAGGGCTGAAGCTTTCTTT
cdr3_aa: CASSPTGLSGRAEAFF

j_call: TRBJ2-2
d_call: TRBD2
v_call: TRBV6-6
clone_size: -
cdr3_nt: TGTGCCAGCAGTAAAACTAGCGGGAGATCCGGGGAGCTGTTTTTT
cdr3_aa: CASSKTSGRSGELFF

j_call: TRBJ2-2
d_call: TRBD2
v_call: TRBV27
clone_size: -
cdr3_nt: TGTGCCAGCAGGACTAGCGGGACCCCCGGGGAGCTGTTTTTT
cdr3_aa: CASRTSGTPGELFF

j_call: TRBJ2-1
d_call: TRBD2
v_call: TRBV19
clone_size: -
cdr3_nt: TGTGCCAGTAGTATGGGGGGAGGGCCAAGCGATGAGCAGTTCTTC
cdr3_aa: CASSMGGGPSDEQFF

j_call: TRBJ2-2
d_call: -
v_call: TRBV2
clone_size: -
cdr3_nt: TGTGCCAGCCACCGACTCACCGGGGAGCTGTTTTTT
cdr3_aa: CASHRLTGELFF

j_call: TRBJ2-7
d_call: TRBD2
v_call: TRBV30
clone_size: -
cdr3_nt: TGTGCCTGGAGGGGGTGGGCTAGCGGGCGCGACTCCTACGAGCAGTACTTC
cdr3_aa: CAWRGWASGRDSYEQYF

j_call: TRBJ2-3
d_call: -
v_call: TRBV7-9
clone_size: -
cdr3_nt: TGTGCCAGCAGCTTAGGCCAGCGGGTATACACAGATACGCAGTATTTT
cdr3_aa: CASSLGQRVYTDTQYF

j_call: TRBJ1-2
d_call: TRBD1
v_call: TRBV6-1
clone_size: -
cdr3_nt: TGTGCCAGCAGTGCCTCCGGGACAGGGGCCGGCACGAATGGCTACACCTTC
cdr3_aa: CASSASGTGAGTNGYTF

j_call: TRBJ2-2
d_call: -
v_call: TRBV9
clone_size: -
cdr3_nt: TGTGCCAGCAGCGTAGAAGGGGCGGCCGGGGAGCTGTTTTTT
cdr3_aa: CASSVEGAAGELFF

j_call: TRBJ2-2
d_call: -
v_call: TRBV9
clone_size: -
cdr3_nt: TGTGCCAGCAGCGTAGAGGGTGACACCGGGGAGCTGTTTTTT
cdr3_aa: CASSVEGDTGELFF

j_call: TRBJ1-5
d_call: -
v_call: TRBV2
clone_size: -
cdr3_nt: TGTGCCAGCAGTTTTGGGCAGGGGCGCAATCAGCCCCAGCATTTT
cdr3_aa: CASSFGQGRNQPQHF

j_call: TRBJ2-1
d_call: -
v_call: TRBV4-3
clone_size: -
cdr3_nt: TGCGCCAGCAGCCAAGTCGGGGGCCTCTCCTACAATGAGCAGTTCTTC
cdr3_aa: CASSQVGGLSYNEQFF

j_call: TRBJ2-1
d_call: -
v_call: TRBV6-1
clone_size: -
cdr3_nt: TGTGCTTCGGGGCCCGGGGCAGAGGCCGACAATGAGCAGTTCTTC
cdr3_aa: CASGPGAEADNEQFF

j_call: TRBJ1-2
d_call: -
v_call: TRBV12-5
clone_size: -
cdr3_nt: TGTGCTAGTGGTTTGCCTCCTTTGTTACGGATCTATGGCTACACCTTC
cdr3_aa: CASGLPPLLRIYGYTF

j_call: TRBJ2-1
d_call: -
v_call: TRBV9
clone_size: once
cdr3_nt: TGTGCCAGCGGAGGTAAGTCCTCCAACAATGAGCAGTTCTTC
cdr3_aa: CASGGKSSNNEQFF

j_call: TRBJ1-4
d_call: -
v_call: TRBV2
clone_size: -
cdr3_nt: TGTGCCAGCAGTGCAAGAAGGGCCTTGGGGGAAAAACTGTTTTTT
cdr3_aa: CASSARRALGEKLFF

j_call: TRBJ2-7
d_call: -
v_call: TRBV14
clone_size: -
cdr3_nt: TGTGCCAGCAGCGACCGGGACGGTGAGCTTAGGCCCTACGAGCAGTACTTC
cdr3_aa: CASSDRDGELRPYEQYF

j_call: TRBJ2-7
d_call: TRBD1
v_call: TRBV5-1
clone_size: -
cdr3_nt: TGCGCCAGCAGCTGGACAGGGCCTGCGGGTAGCGAGCAGTACTTC
cdr3_aa: CASSWTGPAGSEQYF

j_call: TRBJ2-1
d_call: -
v_call: TRBV5-1
clone_size: once
cdr3_nt: TGCGCCAGCAGCCCGGGGGAAAATGAGCAGTTCTTC
cdr3_aa: CASSPGENEQFF

j_call: TRBJ2-7
d_call: -
v_call: TRBV7-8
clone_size: -
cdr3_nt: TGTGCCAGCAGCTTAGCGGGGCTAGCGCAAGCCTACGAGCAGTACTTC
cdr3_aa: CASSLAGLAQAYEQYF

j_call: TRBJ2-2
d_call: -
v_call: TRBV6-6
clone_size: -
cdr3_nt: TGTGCCAGCAGTTACCTGCGGGGGCCCCTGTCCGGGGAGCTGTTTTTT
cdr3_aa: CASSYLRGPLSGELFF

j_call: TRBJ1-2
d_call: TRBD1
v_call: TRBV6-6
clone_size: -
cdr3_nt: TGTGCCAGCAGTCGGGACAGGGGGGTCTATGGCTACACCTTC
cdr3_aa: CASSRDRGVYGYTF

j_call: TRBJ2-1
d_call: TRBD2
v_call: TRBV4-1
clone_size: -
cdr3_nt: TGCGCCAGCAGCCAAGGGGTGGCTAGCGGGGGGAATGAGCAGTTCTTC
cdr3_aa: CASSQGVASGGNEQFF

j_call: TRBJ1-2
d_call: -
v_call: TRBV6-1
clone_size: -
cdr3_nt: TGTGCCAGCAGTGAAACGGGCGGCTATGGCTACACCTTC
cdr3_aa: CASSETGGYGYTF

j_call: TRBJ1-1
d_call: TRBD1
v_call: TRBV5-4
clone_size: -
cdr3_nt: TGTGCCAGCAGCGCGGGACAGGAGCACACTGAAGCTTTCTTT
cdr3_aa: CASSAGQEHTEAFF

j_call: TRBJ2-1
d_call: -
v_call: TRBV5-6
clone_size: -
cdr3_nt: TGTGCCAGCAGCTTGGTTTCGAGTGCCTCCTACAATGAGCAGTTCTTC
cdr3_aa: CASSLVSSASYNEQFF

j_call: TRBJ2-2
d_call: -
v_call: TRBV6-5
clone_size: -
cdr3_nt: TGTGCCAGCAGTTACGGGGGGGCGTCTGGGGAGCTGTTTTTT
cdr3_aa: CASSYGGASGELFF

j_call: TRBJ1-5
d_call: -
v_call: TRBV6-4
clone_size: -
cdr3_nt: TGTGCCAGCAGCGAACATCAGCCCCAGCATTTT
cdr3_aa: CASSEHQPQHF

j_call: TRBJ2-2
d_call: TRBD2
v_call: TRBV4-1
clone_size: -
cdr3_nt: TGCGCCAGCAGCCAAGATTGGGGGAGGGCCGGGGCCGGGGAGCTGTTTTTT
cdr3_aa: CASSQDWGRAGAGELFF

j_call: TRBJ1-2
d_call: TRBD1
v_call: TRBV7-9
clone_size: -
cdr3_nt: TGTGCCAGCAGCTTAGGGACAGGGGTTTATGGCTACACCTTC
cdr3_aa: CASSLGTGVYGYTF

j_call: TRBJ2-2
d_call: -
v_call: TRBV28
clone_size: once
cdr3_nt: TGTGCCAGCAGCCACGGTTACGCGAACACCGGGGAGCTGTTTTTT
cdr3_aa: CASSHGYANTGELFF

j_call: TRBJ2-7
d_call: -
v_call: TRBV5-6
clone_size: once
cdr3_nt: TGTGCCAGCAGCCCTGGGTCCGTGCGGGAGCAGTACTTC
cdr3_aa: CASSPGSVREQYF

j_call: TRBJ2-7
d_call: -
v_call: TRBV29-1
clone_size: -
cdr3_nt: TGCAGCGTCGCAGGGGAGTCCTACGAGCAGTACTTC
cdr3_aa: CSVAGESYEQYF

j_call: TRBJ2-1
d_call: TRBD1
v_call: TRBV27
clone_size: -
cdr3_nt: TGTGCCAGCAGACCGGGACAGGGTGTCCACAATGAGCAGTTCTTC
cdr3_aa: CASRPGQGVHNEQFF

j_call: TRBJ2-1
d_call: -
v_call: TRBV7-9
clone_size: -
cdr3_nt: TGTGCCAGCAGCTTGGGTAGGAGTGAGCAGTTCTTC
cdr3_aa: CASSLGRSEQFF

j_call: TRBJ2-7
d_call: TRBD1
v_call: TRBV10-2
clone_size: few
cdr3_nt: TGCGCCAGCCGTGGGGGACAGGGGGCCGAGCAGTACTTC
cdr3_aa: CASRGGQGAEQYF

j_call: TRBJ2-1
d_call: TRBD2
v_call: TRBV9
clone_size: -
cdr3_nt: TGTGCCAGCTCGACTAGCGGAAACTACAATGAGCAGTTCTTC
cdr3_aa: CASSTSGNYNEQFF

j_call: TRBJ1-5
d_call: -
v_call: TRBV28
clone_size: -
cdr3_nt: TGTGCCGGCGGGGAGGGGAGGCCCCATCAGCCCCAGCATTTT
cdr3_aa: CAGGEGRPHQPQHF

j_call: TRBJ1-1
d_call: TRBD1
v_call: TRBV27
clone_size: -
cdr3_nt: TGTGCCAGCAGTCCAGCGTTGTCCCGGGACAGGGGACGGAACACTGAAGCTTTCTTT
cdr3_aa: CASSPALSRDRGRNTEAFF

j_call: TRBJ2-7
d_call: TRBD2
v_call: TRBV30
clone_size: once
cdr3_nt: TGTGCCTGGAGGGGGGGGGCTAGCGGGCGCGACTCCTACGAGCAGTACTTC
cdr3_aa: CAWRGGASGRDSYEQYF

j_call: TRBJ2-7
d_call: -
v_call: TRBV6-5
clone_size: once
cdr3_nt: TGTGCCAGCAGTGAGATAGGCGGGAACTACGAGCAGTACTTC
cdr3_aa: CASSEIGGNYEQYF

j_call: TRBJ1-5
d_call: TRBD1
v_call: TRBV19
clone_size: -
cdr3_nt: TGTGCCAGTAGCTTATGGACAGGGGTAACTCAGCCCCAGCATTTT
cdr3_aa: CASSLWTGVTQPQHF

j_call: TRBJ2-7
d_call: -
v_call: TRBV7-6
clone_size: once
cdr3_nt: TGTGCCAGCAGCCCGGGGACGGCCAGCCCCGAGCAGTACTTC
cdr3_aa: CASSPGTASPEQYF